These 10 T cell receptor beta chains were sequenced from one sample in a study of blood T cell repertoires in COVID-19. The table came from immunoSEQ multiplex PCR; TCRdb's copy has only in-frame clones and leaves some out. The table has 120,000 or so clones, approximately 82% seen once. Specimen: peripheral blood. Receptor source: a man in his 60s with acute or convalescent COVID-19.

The rearrangement uses TRBV10-2 and TRBJ2-3; 14 nucleotides line up with TRBD2. The V gene end was trimmed by 4 bases and the J gene end by 4 bases; junction bases not matched to a gene: 4. This CDR3 is 16 amino acids long. The germline CDR1 and CDR2 sequences are WSHSY and SAAADI. The CDR3 here is CASSAGLAGESDTQYF. The CDR3 DNA follows: TGCGCCAGCAGTGCGGGACTAGCGGGAGAATCAGATACGCAGTATTTT.

The CDR3 here is CAWSEGNTDTQYF. CDR3 bases: TGTGCCTGGAGTGAGGGGAACACAGATACGCAGTATTTT. The J gene is TRBJ2-3, the V gene TRBV30, with D possibly matching TRBD1 (5 bases). V lost 1 base to trimming and J lost 2 bases, with 7 bases between them. The CDR3 is 13 residues long. Germline loops: CDR1 GTSNPN, CDR2 SVGIG (reference sequence).

The chain recombines TRBV9 with TRBJ2-1; 9 bases line up with TRBD2. With V trimmed by 4 bases and J by 8 bases, 10 bases remained unmatched. Germline CDR1 reads SGDLS; CDR2 reads YYNGEE. The CDR3 is 15 amino acids. The CDR3 loop reads CASSPMAGGPHEQFF. CDR3 nucleotide sequence: TGTGCCAGCAGCCCAATGGCGGGAGGGCCCCATGAGCAGTTCTTC.

The rearrangement joins TRBV6-5 to TRBJ2-1; no firm D call. The CDR3 has 15 residues. CDR1 and CDR2 (germline): MNHEY, SVGAGI. The ends were cut back, 2 bases at V and 1 base at J, with 9 bases in the middle. The CDR3 DNA is TGTGCCAGCAGTTACGGGCGTAGGTCCTACAATGAGCAGTTCTTC. Amino acids: CASSYGRRSYNEQFF.

The CDR3 DNA sequence: TGTGCCAGCAGTTCCTTTCGGGGGGTGAACACCGGGGAGCTGTTTTTT. Translated: CASSSFRGVNTGELFF. The rearrangement links TRBV28 to TRBJ2-2; 7 bases map to TRBD2. V shed 4 bases and J 1 base; nucleotides not matched to a gene: 6. The germline V gene encodes CDR1 MDHEN and CDR2 SYDVKM. The CDR3 contains 16 residues.

The chain couples TRBV18 to TRBJ1-1, with TRBD1 as a possible D gene (6 bases). Trimming pared 2 bases from V and 5 bases from J, leaving 12 bases between. This CDR3 comprises 14 residues. Germline values: CDR1 KGHSH, CDR2 LQKENI. CDR3 nucleotide sequence: TGTGCCAGCTCACCAACAGGGATTGTGACTGAAGCTTTCTTT. This translates into CASSPTGIVTEAFF.

In its sample, this clone was seen once. This chain uses TRBV28 with TRBJ2-1, with 8 bases matching TRBD2. V was clipped by 9 bases and J by 6 bases; unmatched bases: 13. This CDR3 is 15 amino acids long. Germline lookup yields CDR1 MDHEN and CDR2 SYDVKM. CDR3 nucleotides: TGTGCCAGTCTAACGGGGGCTAGCGGGCGCAATGAGCAGTTCTTC. Translation gives CASLTGASGRNEQFF. Full variable domain (outside the CDR3, taken from reference TRBV28 and TRBJ2-1): DVKVTQSSRYLVKRTGEKVFLECVQDMDHENMFWYRQDPGLGLRLIYFSYDVKMKEKGDIPEGYSVSREKKERFSLILESASTNQTSMYLCASLTGASGRNEQFFGPGTRLTVL.

Written as DNA, the CDR3 is TGTGCCAGCAGGGGACAGGGCGGGACCGGGGAGCTGTTTTTT. This translates into CASRGQGGTGELFF. The V gene is TRBV2, the J gene TRBJ2-2, with 9 positions matching TRBD1. V lost 6 bases to trimming and J lost 5 bases; unmatched junction nucleotides: 4. The CDR3 length is 14 residues. Germline V gene sequence: CDR1 SNHLY, CDR2 FYNNEI.

This clone was observed at least ten times. The gene calls are TRBV14 and TRBJ1-1, with D maybe TRBD1 (6 bases). Trimming took 2 bases from V and 10 from J, leaving 14 bases between them. The germline V gene has CDR1 SGHDN and CDR2 FVKESK. The CDR3 is made up of 13 amino acids. The CDR3 protein is CASSQRDTRPAFF. CDR3 nucleotide sequence: TGTGCCAGCAGCCAACGGGACACCAGGCCAGCTTTCTTT.

CDR3 in amino acids: CASSLREGRGYTF. CDR3 DNA: TGTGCCAGCAGTTTAAGGGAGGGTCGGGGCTACACCTTC. The V call is TRBV28, the J call TRBJ1-2; D not resolved. Germline assignment: CDR1 MDHEN and CDR2 SYDVKM. This CDR3 is 13 amino acids long. V was cut by 2 bases and J by 8 bases, with 12 bases left in between.